A selection of T cell receptor beta chains follows, all from one sample in a study of OX40 agonist ivuxolimab in advanced cancers. Libraries were prepared by immunoSEQ multiplex PCR; TCRdb keeps only in-frame clonotypes and omits some of them. The table lists over 100,000 clones, about 93% of them singletons. This material consisted of CD4+ or CD8+ T cells sorted from blood, taken in a trial of the OX40 agonist ivuxolimab. These receptors all come from an adult with an advanced solid tumor such as melanoma, head and neck, liver or kidney cancer. CDR3s include the opening cysteine and the closing phenylalanine or tryptophan. A D gene is named only where the DNA matches it firmly. Not all rows give a size; the values are once, few, many and, for expanded clones, a class.

J gene,clone size,D gene,V gene,CDR3 DNA,CDR3 protein
TRBJ2-2,NA,NA,TRBV19,TGTGCCAGTAGTATAGCCCCGGTTGTCACCGGGGAGCTGTTTTTT,CASSIAPVVTGELFF
TRBJ2-3,few,TRBD2,TRBV6-6,TGTGCCAGCAGCCAAGCGGGGGGGGTGGATACGCAGTATTTT,CASSQAGGVDTQYF
TRBJ2-5,NA,NA,TRBV19,TGTGCCAGTAGTAAATTCGCCGGGGGGCGGGAGACCCAGTACTTC,CASSKFAGGRETQYF
TRBJ1-1,NA,TRBD1,TRBV28,TGTGCCACGGTCAGAACAGGGGCTATTGAAGCTTTCTTT,CATVRTGAIEAFF
TRBJ2-7,NA,TRBD2,TRBV6-5,TGTGCCATCAGTGAGACTAGCGGGAGCTACGAGCAGTACTTC,CAISETSGSYEQYF
TRBJ2-5,NA,TRBD1,TRBV29-1,TGCAGCGCACAGGGACAGCTCCAAGAGACCCAGTACTTC,CSAQGQLQETQYF
TRBJ1-1,few,NA,TRBV7-9,TGTGCCAGCAGCTCACAGGACCATCAGGCTTTCTTT,CASSSQDHQAFF
TRBJ1-5,NA,NA,TRBV27,TGTGCCAGCAGTTTTTTTGGTACGGCTCAGCCCCAGCATTTT,CASSFFGTAQPQHF
TRBJ1-5,NA,NA,TRBV27,TGTGCCAGCAGTTTATCGGGGGGGGTGTTCGGGAATCAGCCCCAGCATTTT,CASSLSGGVFGNQPQHF
TRBJ2-7,NA,TRBD2,TRBV7-2,TGTGCCAGCAGCTCTTCTAGCGGGAGTCAGATCGAGCAGTACTTC,CASSSSSGSQIEQYF
TRBJ1-1,NA,TRBD1,TRBV11-3,TGTGCCAGCAGCGCCGGGACAGGGGGAGCTTTCTTT,CASSAGTGGAFF
TRBJ2-5,NA,TRBD2,TRBV14,TGTGCCAGCAGCAAGGGACTAGCGGGAGTGGAAGAGCAGTACTTC,CASSKGLAGVEEQYF
TRBJ1-4,NA,NA,TRBV6-1,TGTGCCTGTCGGGGGGCATTTTATGAAAAACTGTTTTTT,CACRGAFYEKLFF
TRBJ2-2,NA,NA,TRBV25-1,TGTGCCAGCAGTGACCTTCGGGGGGCACGGACCGGGGAGCTGTTTTTT,CASSDLRGARTGELFF
TRBJ1-5,NA,NA,TRBV5-6,TGTGCCAGCAGCTTGGGAAGGGGGACCTGGCAGCCCCAGCATTTT,CASSLGRGTWQPQHF
TRBJ2-1,NA,TRBD1,TRBV29-1,TGCAGCGCTACAGGGGATTCATACAATGAGCAGTTCTTC,CSATGDSYNEQFF
TRBJ1-6,NA,NA,TRBV19,TGTGCCAGTAGGGACACCAGGCTGATTAATTCACCCCTCCACTTT,CASRDTRLINSPLHF
TRBJ1-1,once,NA,TRBV11-2,TGTGCCAGCAGCTTAGTTGGGGGGGAGACTGAAGCTTTCTTT,CASSLVGGETEAFF
TRBJ2-5,NA,NA,TRBV6-1,TGTGCCAGCAGTGAAAGTCAGGGTTTGGAGACCCAGTACTTC,CASSESQGLETQYF
TRBJ1-4,NA,TRBD1,TRBV5-1,TGCGCCAGCAGCCCTACAGGGGCCCGGCAGGAAAAACTGTTTTTT,CASSPTGARQEKLFF
TRBJ1-1,NA,NA,TRBV7-9,TGTGCCAGCAGCCCCTGGGGTACTGAAGCTTTCTTT,CASSPWGTEAFF
TRBJ2-3,NA,TRBD2,TRBV5-1,TGCGCCAGCAGCTCGACTAGCGGCACAGATACGCAGTATTTT,CASSSTSGTDTQYF
TRBJ2-7,NA,NA,TRBV10-1,TGCGCCAGCAGTGAGTCCGGTGGGGAGACCTACGAGCAGTACTTC,CASSESGGETYEQYF
TRBJ2-7,NA,NA,TRBV5-6,TGTGCCAGCAGCCCGGTTGTGGGGGAGCAGTACTTC,CASSPVVGEQYF
TRBJ2-3,NA,NA,TRBV10-1,TGCGCCAGCCAAGACAGCCCAGATAATACGCAGTATTTT,CASQDSPDNTQYF
TRBJ1-2,NA,NA,TRBV29-1,TGCAGCGTTGATGGGGGCTACACCTTC,CSVDGGYTF
TRBJ1-2,NA,NA,TRBV7-8,TGTGCCAGCAGCTTAGGAGGGGCCAACTATGGCTACACCTTC,CASSLGGANYGYTF
TRBJ2-1,NA,TRBD2,TRBV11-2,TGTGCCAGCAGCTATGGGGGGGGACTCTACAATGAGCAGTTCTTC,CASSYGGGLYNEQFF
TRBJ1-2,NA,TRBD1,TRBV4-2,TGTGCCAGCAGCCAAGGACCATGGGGACAGGGGGCAATCTATGGCTACACCTTC,CASSQGPWGQGAIYGYTF
TRBJ2-7,once,NA,TRBV9,TGTGCCAGCAGCCCCCGGACGGTATCCTACGAGCAGTACTTC,CASSPRTVSYEQYF
TRBJ1-1,NA,NA,TRBV6-1,TGTGCCAGCAGGGAAATCTTGAACACTGAAGCTTTCTTT,CASREILNTEAFF
TRBJ1-2,NA,NA,TRBV14,TGTGCCAGCAGCCAAAAAGTGGTGGCCGGGGTCGGAGGCTACACCTTC,CASSQKVVAGVGGYTF
TRBJ2-5,few,NA,TRBV27,TGTGCCAGCAGCCCCAGGGGCCGGGAGACCCAGTACTTC,CASSPRGRETQYF
TRBJ2-7,NA,NA,TRBV18,TGTGCCAGCTCACCTCTGCGTCCAGGGCCCTCCTACGAGCAGTACTTC,CASSPLRPGPSYEQYF
TRBJ1-3,once,NA,TRBV4-3,TGCGCCAGCAGCCAAGTGGCAGGACTCTCTGGAAACACCATATATTTT,CASSQVAGLSGNTIYF
TRBJ2-3,NA,TRBD2,TRBV30,TGTGCGTATAGCGGGCCAAGCACAGATACGCAGTATTTT,CAYSGPSTDTQYF
TRBJ1-2,NA,NA,TRBV6-1,TGTGCCAGCATCTTAGGGATTAACCGCTCTGGCTACACCTTC,CASILGINRSGYTF
TRBJ1-4,NA,TRBD1,TRBV6-6,TGTGCCAGCAGTTTTGACAGGGGGACTGAAAAACTGTTTTTT,CASSFDRGTEKLFF
TRBJ2-3,once,NA,TRBV27,TGTGCCAGCACCACGTGGGAGGGCACAGATACGCAGTATTTT,CASTTWEGTDTQYF
TRBJ2-7,once,NA,TRBV7-2,TGTGCCAGCAGCTTAGCGGCAGGGGTTTCCTACGAGCAGTACTTC,CASSLAAGVSYEQYF
TRBJ2-5,NA,NA,TRBV10-3,TGTGCCATCAGTGAGGACAGGAATGAGCAGTACTTC,CAISEDRNEQYF
TRBJ1-5,NA,NA,TRBV27,TGTGCCAGCAGTTCTATGACGCATCAGCCCCAGCATTTT,CASSSMTHQPQHF
TRBJ2-3,NA,NA,TRBV7-3,TGTGCCAGCAGCTTTTTTAATACGCAGTATTTT,CASSFFNTQYF
TRBJ2-7,NA,NA,TRBV19,TGTGCCAGTAGTCCCCGGGACCCTGGAGCCCTCGAGCAGTACTTC,CASSPRDPGALEQYF
TRBJ1-2,NA,TRBD1,TRBV18,TGTGCCAGCTCTCCGGGACAGGGTGAGCGCTACACCTTC,CASSPGQGERYTF
TRBJ1-5,NA,TRBD1,TRBV2,TGTGCCAGCAGTCAAAGGGGTGACAGGGGAGGCAATCAGCCCCAGCATTTT,CASSQRGDRGGNQPQHF
TRBJ1-5,NA,NA,TRBV27,TGTGCCAGCAGTTTTAGGGTAGGTCAGCCCCAGCATTTT,CASSFRVGQPQHF
TRBJ2-2,NA,TRBD2,TRBV29-1,TGCAGCGTTGTAAGGGAGGCGGGAGGGTCCCGGGAGCTGTTTTTT,CSVVREAGGSRELFF
TRBJ2-1,NA,NA,TRBV4-1,TGCGCCAGCAGCCAACCCGGGCAACGCAATGAGCAGTTCTTC,CASSQPGQRNEQFF
TRBJ2-7,NA,TRBD1,TRBV28,TGTGCCAGCAGTTTCGGACAGGGGGGGACTTGGGAGCAGTACTTC,CASSFGQGGTWEQYF
TRBJ1-2,NA,NA,TRBV6-1,TGTGCCAGCAGTGAAGCGTCGGCAGGTTTTTATGGCTACACCTTC,CASSEASAGFYGYTF
TRBJ1-1,NA,NA,TRBV5-8,TGTGCCAGCAGCTTGGGGGGGGGACTCACTGAAGCTTTCTTT,CASSLGGGLTEAFF
TRBJ1-1,NA,NA,TRBV11-2,TGTGCCAGCAGCTTTGTGAACACTGAAGCTTTCTTT,CASSFVNTEAFF
TRBJ2-7,NA,TRBD2,TRBV5-4,TGTGCCAGCAGCCGAACTAGCGGGAACCCCTACGAGCAGTACTTC,CASSRTSGNPYEQYF
TRBJ2-1,NA,NA,TRBV7-8,TGTGCCAGCAGCCGACTCTGGCCGGGGTCGAGCTCCTACAATGAGCAGTTCTTC,CASSRLWPGSSSYNEQFF
TRBJ1-2,NA,NA,TRBV27,TGTGCCAGCACTTCCCTGCGGGACTATGGCTACACCTTC,CASTSLRDYGYTF